The clone carrying this T cell receptor beta chain came up a few times. Its antigen is unidentified. The data were taken from a study of cytomegalovirus exposure and HLA in healthy donors. PCR used 60 Vbeta primers and 13 Jbeta primers. Method: immunoSEQ multiplex PCR; TCRdb's copy keeps in-frame clones and lacks some. The sample has tens of thousands of clones; approximately 63% are singletons. Study outcomes and limitations: Presence/absence analyses supposed approximately even sequencing depth among donors. TCR beta chain V- and J-gene trimming was linked, in a later analysis, to a missense variant in DCLRE1C.

V shed 2 bases and J shed 6 bases, with 8 bases lying between them. The CDR3 consists of 12 residues. CDR1 and CDR2 (germline): MNHEY, SMNVEV (reference sequence). V gene TRBV27 combines with J gene TRBJ2-7; D perhaps matches TRBD1 (6 bases). The TCR originated in a woman under 40 in good health and CMV-seronegative. Sequenced sample: PBMCs. DNA for the CDR3: TGTGCCAGCAGTTTAATAGGGGGCGAGCAGTACTTC. It encodes CASSLIGGEQYF.